Presented here are 10 T cell receptor beta chains from one specimen sequenced in a study of CD8+CD57+ T cells in acquired aplastic anemia. Genomic DNA, serving as template, underwent TCR beta VDJ and CDR3 profiling. TCRdb fed the reads into MiXCR, producing one record per CDR3 protein. The repertoire holds approximately 380,000 distinct CDR3 sequences, with just under 70% as singletons. Material for sequencing was sorted CD4+, CD8+, or CD8+CD57+ T cells (not recorded which) from PBMCs. The receptors derive from a human donor in good health, serving as a control.

V and J are TRBV5-1 and TRBJ2-5; 9 nucleotides agree with TRBD2. Germline CDR1 and CDR2: SGHRS and YFSETQ. The CDR3 spans 15 residues. With V trimmed by 6 bases and J by 3 bases, 9 bases remained unmatched. CDR3 residues: CASTKGLAGKETQYF. The CDR3 DNA reads as TGCGCCAGCACCAAGGGACTAGCAGGAAAAGAGACCCAGTACTTC.

As concerns this clonotype: Relative to the germline gene, one junction end is altered; a read error may explain this. This rearrangement joins TRBV12-3 or TRBV12-4 to TRBJ1-4; 9 nucleotides match TRBD1. The length of the CDR3 is 16 residues. The CDR3 region has the DNA TGTGCCAGCAGACTCGGCCCGGGACAGGGTAATGAAAACCTGTTTTTT. It yields the protein CASRLGPGQGNENLFF.

Worth noting for this clonotype: The junction departs from germline at one end; a sequencing error may be responsible. The chain combines TRBV9 with TRBJ2-1, with a tentative D call TRBD1 (5 bases). The CDR3 has 13 residues. Germline V lookup: CDR1 SGDLS, CDR2 YYNGEE. The CDR3 sequence is CASSMTASNEKLF. As DNA, the CDR3 is TGTGCCAGCAGTATGACAGCCTCCAATGAAAAACTGTTC.

In its sample, this clonotype was seen many times. The V gene is TRBV2, the J gene TRBJ1-5; possible D gene TRBD1, 5 bases. This CDR3 region has 14 residues. Between the trimmed V and J ends, which lost 3 bases and 5 bases, there was a span of 11 bases. Per the germline V gene, CDR1 is SNHLY and CDR2 is FYNNEI. CDR3 loop: CASSEGQGHQPQHF. CDR3 nucleotides: TGTGCCAGCAGTGAGGGGCAGGGTCATCAGCCCCAGCATTTT.

Turning to this clonotype: A read error may produce the germline difference seen at one junction end. V is TRBV7-6 and J is TRBJ2-1; TRBD2 matches at 7 bases. CDR3 size: 15 residues. Germline V CDR1 and CDR2: SGHVS, FNYEAQ. CDR3 bases: TGTGCCCGCAGCCAGTCTAGCGGAGCCTACAATGAGCAGTTCTTC. Translated: CARSQSSGAYNEQFF.

Worth noting for this clonotype: The missing conserved phenylalanine or tryptophan at the end of this CDR3 makes a read error likely. Because the CDR3's place on the DNA is in doubt, the DNA is left out and the CDR3 is given as listed by TCRdb. This chain uses TRBV7-2 with TRBJ2-7; TRBD1 is the table's D call and was not checked against the DNA. Germline loops: CDR1 SGHTA, CDR2 FQGNSA. The CDR3 is made up of 13 amino acids, end residues included. CDR3 sequence: CASSSTGADQPQH.

On this clonotype itself: Germline and junction disagree at one end, which may indicate a read error. This chain uses TRBV6-1 with TRBJ1-6; D remains unclear. The CDR3 sequence is 14 residues long. Germline CDR1 reads MNHNS; CDR2 reads SASEGT. The CDR3, as DNA: TGTGCCATCCGGTCGGGGAAGAACAATTCACCCCTGCACTTT. Translating gives CAIRSGKNNSPLHF.

The V call is TRBV2, the J call TRBJ1-1, with D perhaps TRBD1 (6 bases). The germline V gene has CDR1 SNHLY and CDR2 FYNNEI. The CDR3 is made up of 13 amino acids. V lost 6 bases and J lost 10, with 18 bases in between. DNA for the CDR3: TGTGCCAGCAGCTTACTAGGGGGGGTTGGAGCTTTCTTT. Translated, it gives CASSLLGGVGAFF.

The rearrangement links TRBV10-3 to TRBJ1-1; TRBD1 matches 8 bases. Germline V gene data show CDR1 as ENHRY and CDR2 as SYGVKD. J was trimmed by 0 bases and V by 8 bases; bases with no gene match: 2. The CDR3 runs 13 residues. CDR3 nucleotides: TGTGCCATCCAGACAGGGGTGAACACTGAAGCTTTCTTT. Residues: CAIQTGVNTEAFF.

This clonotype was observed a single time. The conserved final phenylalanine or tryptophan is absent from the CDR3, which likely points to a read error. The DNA is left out, because the CDR3 cannot be placed on it with certainty; the CDR3 is given as TCRdb lists it. This chain connects TRBV7-9 to TRBJ1-2. 13 amino acids form the CDR3, both terminal residues included. Germline assignment: CDR1 SEHNR and CDR2 FQNEAQ (reference sequence). This CDR3 is CASSLATSRTRYE.